These T cell receptor beta chains were read from a single sample in a study of T cells in Graves' hyperthyroidism and ophthalmopathy. TCRdb recomputed calls from the multiplex PCR reads with MiXCR, one row per CDR3 protein. The data hold nearly 750,000 distinct CDR3 sequences, with 35% observed a single time. The material sequenced was blood. Receptors were obtained from a woman in her forties with Graves' hyperthyroidism. Both conserved end residues are part of each CDR3.

V	J	length	CDR3
TRBV5-1	TRBJ1-1	15	CASSSYDREATEAFF
TRBV6-5	TRBJ2-7	14	CASNTGTGPYEQYF
TRBV19	TRBJ2-5	14	CASSRGGTSGTQYF
TRBV9	TRBJ2-5	18	CASSVDNGRANSQETQYF
TRBV28	TRBJ2-7	12	CASTRTAYEQYF
TRBV7-9	TRBJ2-7	13	CASSVTGNYEQYF
TRBV19	TRBJ2-7	13	CASSIDRDYEQYF
TRBV11-3	TRBJ2-7	19	CASSLEGVTGGKATYEQYF
TRBV5-8	TRBJ1-5	15	CASSLLEYSNQPQHF
TRBV6-5	TRBJ2-7	13	CASRPGQVYEQYF
TRBV7-2	TRBJ2-3	18	CASSSQRKLAQSTDTQYF
TRBV12-5	TRBJ2-5	13	CASGTTTQETQYF
TRBV10-3	TRBJ1-2	15	CAISEKVDRVIGYTF
TRBV4-3	TRBJ2-5	14	CASSQDSTGETQYF
TRBV9	TRBJ2-6	8	CASSFLTF
TRBV20-1	TRBJ2-2	15	CSARSGGLVAGELFF
TRBV9	TRBJ2-7	15	CASSPLGRGDYEQYF
TRBV7-6	TRBJ2-7	16	CASSSRTSGSIYEQYF
TRBV6-1	TRBJ1-2	15	CASLPGDRPNYGYTF
TRBV19	TRBJ1-5	13	CASQSVPNQPQHF
TRBV7-8	TRBJ2-7	13	CASSLQGGYEQYF
TRBV20-1	TRBJ1-1	13	CSARPGQGTEAFF
TRBV13	TRBJ2-7	12	CASSPQGDEQYF
TRBV7-9	TRBJ1-6	15	CASSLARAGFSPLHF
TRBV2	TRBJ2-2	14	CASSIRRYTGELFF
TRBV7-8	TRBJ2-7	17	CASSSIDILAGSYEQYF
TRBV20-1	TRBJ2-1	15	CSARDRAGTYNEQFF